What follows are 8 T cell receptor beta chains derived from one specimen sequenced in a study of Tregs in tolerant kidney transplant recipients. TCRdb keeps only in-frame clones here, not all; method: immunoSEQ multiplex PCR. The repertoire has 75,000 to 95,000 clones, approximately 90% of them found once; the top ten carry 4.5% to 5%. Sequencing was carried out using CD8+ T cells from blood. Receptors were obtained from a human donor in good health.

Only one count was recorded for this clone. This chain connects TRBV9 to TRBJ2-1, with 14 bases matching TRBD2. The CDR3 sequence is 19 residues long. Germline CDR1 SGDLS, CDR2 YYNGEE. The V and J ends lost 3 bases and 3 bases, in that order; junction bases with no gene match: 11. The CDR3 DNA reads as TGTGCCAGCAGCGCCCGGACTAGCGGGAGGTTCGACTACTACAATGAGCAGTTCTTC. Amino acids: CASSARTSGRFDYYNEQFF. The full variable domain, completed using reference TRBV9 and TRBJ2-1, is DSGVTQTPKHLITATGQRVTLRCSPRSGDLSVYWYQQSLDQGLQFLIQYYNGEERAKGNILERFSAQQFPDLHSELNLSSLELGDSALYFCASSARTSGRFDYYNEQFFGPGTRLTVL.

This clone was recorded only once. The rearrangement joins TRBV6-5 to TRBJ1-1; 7 bases fit TRBD1. J lost 8 bases, V lost 2 bases, and 5 bases had no gene match. Germline V gene sequence: CDR1 MNHEY, CDR2 SVGAGI. This CDR3 has 13 residues. The CDR3 protein is CASSYRGLSEAFF. CDR3 nucleotide sequence: TGTGCCAGCAGTTACAGGGGGCTAAGCGAAGCTTTCTTT.

The V gene is TRBV7-2, the J gene TRBJ2-7; D gene uncertain. Trimming pared 2 bases from V and 6 bases from J, leaving 14 bases between. CDR3 length equals 14 residues. Germline CDR1 SGHTA, CDR2 FQGNSA. CDR3 in amino acids: CASSLLNGNIEQYF. The CDR3 region has the DNA TGTGCCAGCAGCTTATTAAACGGAAATATCGAGCAGTACTTC.

The chain recombines TRBV4-2 with TRBJ2-5; TRBD2 agrees at 15 bases. The ends lost 0 bases at V and 4 bases at J; junction bases unmatched: 6. This CDR3 has 18 amino acids. The germline V gene encodes CDR1 LGHNA and CDR2 YNFKEQ. The CDR3 loop reads CASSQEGLAGGGAETQYF. The CDR3 DNA sequence: TGTGCCAGCAGCCAAGAAGGACTAGCGGGAGGGGGGGCAGAGACCCAGTACTTC.

In its sample, this clone was seen once. V is TRBV7-9 and J is TRBJ1-4; no firm D call. This CDR3 has 12 amino acids. The germline CDR1 and CDR2 sequences are SEHNR and FQNEAQ (reference sequence). Trimming left V 7 bases short and J 5 bases short, with 8 bases between. CDR3 region: CASTIENEKLFF. The CDR3 DNA is TGTGCCAGCACGATTGAGAATGAAAAACTGTTTTTT.

The chain joins TRBV27 to TRBJ1-1, with no clear D. V lost 3 bases, J lost 2 bases, and 16 bases lay in between. This CDR3 region has 16 residues. Germline loops: CDR1 MNHEY, CDR2 SMNVEV (reference sequence). CDR3 residues: CASSFDSRDLNTEAFF. In nucleotides, the CDR3 is TGTGCCAGCAGTTTTGATAGCCGTGATCTAAACACTGAAGCTTTCTTT.

This sequence joins TRBV27 and TRBJ2-5, with D perhaps TRBD1 (6 bases). The CDR3 is 13 amino acids. Trimming cost V 8 bases and J 7 bases, with 17 bases left between them. CDR1 and CDR2 from the germline V gene are MNHEY and SMNVEV (reference sequence). As DNA, the CDR3 is TGTGCCAGCGCCAGGGGACCGAAGGTGACCCAGTACTTC. The encoded protein is CASARGPKVTQYF.

The V gene is TRBV5-5, the J gene TRBJ1-1; the D is unclear. Germline CDR1 SGHKS, CDR2 YYEKEE (reference sequence). This CDR3 region has 14 residues. Trimming shortened V by 0 bases and J by 2 bases, and 8 bases separated the two germline ends. For the CDR3, the DNA is TGTGCCAGCAGCTTGGCAGAGATTAACACTGAAGCTTTCTTT. This translates into CASSLAEINTEAFF.